This is a list of T cell receptor beta chains from one sample in a study of T cell changes during pregnancy in multiple sclerosis. Clones were read by immunoSEQ multiplex PCR, and TCRdb kept only the in-frame ones, dropping some. The top ten hold roughly 8% of the sample, which has about 47,000 clones, around 91% seen once. The sequences come from CD8+ T cells from peripheral blood mononuclear cells, collected in the second trimester of pregnancy. The origin of the receptors is a female donor with multiple sclerosis, enrolled in a pregnancy study. Each CDR3 is given with its conserved first and last residue. A D gene is named only where the DNA matches it firmly. For some rows the clone size is stated as once, few or many, or as a class when expanded; others skip it.

TRBV19,.,.,17,TRBJ1-1,TGTGCCAGTAGTATTTGGTTCGGGGATTCAGTGAACACTGAAGCTTTCTTT,CASSIWFGDSVNTEAFF
TRBV7-3,.,TRBD2,17,TRBJ2-3,TGTGCCAGCAGCCCGGGACTAGCGGGGGGGTTAACAGATACGCAGTATTTT,CASSPGLAGGLTDTQYF
TRBV9,.,.,14,TRBJ2-7,TGTGCCAGCAGCGTAGGAACAGGAACCTACGAGCAGTACTTC,CASSVGTGTYEQYF
TRBV10-1,few,.,13,TRBJ2-7,TGCGCCAGCATAGCTGGTCTAGGTCACGAGCAGTACTTC,CASIAGLGHEQYF
TRBV5-1,few,.,13,TRBJ2-2,TGCGCCAGCAGCGCCCCGGGCACCGGGGAGCTGTTTTTT,CASSAPGTGELFF
TRBV6-6,.,.,15,TRBJ2-7,TGTGCCAGCAGTTACTCGGCAGTAAAATCCTACGAGCAGTACTTC,CASSYSAVKSYEQYF
TRBV27,.,TRBD2,15,TRBJ2-7,TGTGCCAGCAGTTTGAGCGGGGGTTCAGTCTACGAGCAGTACTTC,CASSLSGGSVYEQYF
TRBV15,.,.,12,TRBJ2-1,TGTGCCACCGGAGGAAGGAGGACTCTAGAGTTCTTC,CATGGRRTLEFF
TRBV7-2,once,.,16,TRBJ1-1,TGTGCCAGCAGCTTAGAGGTGGGCCGTGGCCGGCCCGAAGCTTTCTTT,CASSLEVGRGRPEAFF
TRBV19,.,TRBD2,13,TRBJ2-3,TGTGCCAGTAATGCGGGGGGGGCAGATACGCAGTATTTT,CASNAGGADTQYF
TRBV13,.,.,12,TRBJ1-5,TGTGCCAGCAGCCCGAGGGATCAGCCCCAGCATTTT,CASSPRDQPQHF
TRBV6-4,.,TRBD2,15,TRBJ2-1,TGTGCCAGCAGTGAGACAGCGGGAGGAGGGGATGAGCAGTTCTTC,CASSETAGGGDEQFF
TRBV13,.,TRBD1,13,TRBJ1-1,TGTGCCAGCAGCTCCGGGACAGGAATCGAAGCTTTCTTT,CASSSGTGIEAFF
TRBV6-6,.,TRBD2,14,TRBJ2-7,TGTGCCAGCACACCACTAGCGGGTGTCGACGAGCAGTACTTC,CASTPLAGVDEQYF
TRBV15,.,TRBD1,17,TRBJ1-3,TGTGCCACCAGCTCCCTACCCCCAGGGGGCGCGGGAAACACCATATATTTT,CATSSLPPGGAGNTIYF
TRBV2,.,.,15,TRBJ2-5,TGTGCCATATCGGACGTACAGAGGGTACAAGAGACCCAGTACTTC,CAISDVQRVQETQYF
TRBV6-4,once,TRBD2,19,TRBJ2-3,TGTGCCAGCAGTGACTCGAATTCCTCTAGCGGGGTGGTGACAGATACGCAGTATTTT,CASSDSNSSSGVVTDTQYF
TRBV5-6,.,TRBD2,16,TRBJ2-1,TGTGCCAGCAGCCGACCTAGCGGGGGATCATACAATGAGCAGTTCTTC,CASSRPSGGSYNEQFF
TRBV5-1,.,.,16,TRBJ2-1,TGCGCCAGCAGCTTGCCTCGGCAGGGTGGGAACAATGAGCAGTTCTTC,CASSLPRQGGNNEQFF
TRBV6-5,.,TRBD1,14,TRBJ2-7,TGTGCCAGCACGCCCGGGACAGGGTTTTACGAGCAGTACTTC,CASTPGTGFYEQYF
TRBV30,once,.,14,TRBJ2-1,TGTGCCTGGAGTGTCCCTAGCTCCTACAATGAGCAGTTCTTC,CAWSVPSSYNEQFF
TRBV19,.,.,17,TRBJ1-1,TGTGCCAGTAGTATAGATCTTGGGGCAGAACTTTACACTGAAGCTTTCTTT,CASSIDLGAELYTEAFF
TRBV29-1,.,.,12,TRBJ1-1,TGCAGCGTTGGGAGGGGGAACACTGAAGCTTTCTTT,CSVGRGNTEAFF
TRBV7-6,.,TRBD1,15,TRBJ2-7,TGTGCCAGCAGCTCCCCTGAGGACAGGGCGGGCGAGCAGTACTTC,CASSSPEDRAGEQYF